The T cell receptor beta chain under discussion was sequenced for a study of T cells in Graves' hyperthyroidism and ophthalmopathy. Study context: Peripheral blood was collected at initial diagnosis, before any treatment.

This clonotype occurred many times. The CDR3 runs to 18 residues. Trimming cost V 1 base and J 0 bases; bases outside gene matches: 7. CDR1 is MGHRA, CDR2 YSYEKL, per germline. The hyperthyroidism patients had all been newly diagnosed, and their disease duration was under 2 months. Their ages ranged from 18 to 65 years. The source material, RNA transcripts, was used to amplify TCR beta CDR3 regions. During a first-round RT-PCR of the TCR CDR3, the HTBI primer set was used. TCRdb re-analysed the multiplex PCR reads in MiXCR, keeping a single row per CDR3 protein. The sample yields around 300,000 distinct CDR3 sequences, 20% to 25% seen once.

The sequenced sample was blood. The TCR sequence derives from a man between 35 and 55 years old with Graves' hyperthyroidism that later progressed to Graves' ophthalmopathy. The V and J genes are TRBV4-1 and TRBJ2-4; 9 bases are shared with TRBD2. This CDR3 reads CASSQGASGALAKNIQYF. CDR3 bases: TGCGCCAGCAGCCAAGGCGCTAGCGGGGCACTAGCCAAAAACATTCAGTACTTC.